The T cell receptor (beta chain) described here comes from a study of T cell repertoires in cytomegalovirus infection. Study overall: From public TCR beta signatures came an indication of both CMV infection and matching HLA type. Study outcomes and limitations: CMV-specific TCR beta clonotypes restricted by HLA-C dominated the ex vivo response.

One entry per CDR3 protein results from TCRdb running MiXCR on the reads. Of 150,000 or so distinct CDR3 sequences in the sample, about 6.5% were seen once. In regard to this clonotype: Its specificity is not known.

The sample taken for sequencing was PBMCs. The TCR was taken from a human donor in good health (CMV status not recorded). Some clones in this sample may be carry-over from other donors' samples.

CDR3 sequence reads: CASSQGSGNSNQPQHF. Here the CDR3 DNA reads TGTGCCAGCAGCCAAGGGTCCGGTAATAGCAATCAGCCCCAGCATTTT. The V call is TRBV3-1, the J call TRBJ1-5; D gene ambiguous. This CDR3 comprises 16 residues. Germline assignment: CDR1 LGHDT and CDR2 YNNKEL (reference sequence). Deletions cut 1 base from V and 0 bases from J, with 10 bases between.